The sequence of this T cell receptor (beta chain) was determined in a study of T cell responses to AZD1222 COVID-19 vaccine. Study-wide points: Of the AZD1222 recipients, only 5 to 7 were seropositive at baseline.

The CDR3 is 15 amino acids. Between the trimmed V and J ends, which lost 6 bases and 7 bases, there was a span of 19 bases. Germline V lookup: CDR1 MNHEY, CDR2 SVGAGI. Clones were sequenced by immunoSEQ multiplex PCR, and TCRdb holds only the in-frame ones, with some missing. The table records about 270,000 clones, 94% of them present only once. On this clone itself: Its specificity is unknown.

V is TRBV6-5 and J is TRBJ2-1; the D gene is possibly TRBD2 (6 bases). This clonotype was obtained from an adult who received the AZD1222 COVID-19 vaccine. The input for sequencing was peripheral blood, taken 28 days after the second AZD1222 dose. The CDR3 DNA follows: TGTGCCAGCAGCTCAGCGGGTCGGGCCCTAAATGAGCAGTTCTTC. It encodes CASSSAGRALNEQFF.